The next 11 T cell receptor beta chains were all read from a single sample in a study of CD8+ T cells in alopecia areata. It was cDNA, reverse transcribed from extracted RNA, that served as the sequencing template. Clones were sequenced by immunoSEQ multiplex PCR, and TCRdb holds only the in-frame ones, with some missing. Here the sample spans around 250,000 clones, 65% to 70% being singletons. The sample consisted of CD4+ T cells sorted from blood, taken at week 0. The source is a human donor with alopecia areata.

This chain joins TRBV29-1 and TRBJ1-1, with TRBD1 matching over 8 bases. Germline V CDR1 and CDR2: SQVTM, ANQGSEA. The CDR3 is 13 residues long. V was clipped by 5 bases and J by 4 bases; unmatched bases: 6. CDR3 sequence (DNA): TGCAGCGTTATCGGACAGGGAATCACTGAAGCTTTCTTT. It codes for CSVIGQGITEAFF.

This chain links TRBV30 with TRBJ1-5; D gene unclear. Looked up from germline, CDR1 is GTSNPN and CDR2 is SVGIG (reference sequence). V lost 0 bases and J lost 6, with 9 bases in between. The CDR3 contains 13 residues. The CDR3 region is CAWSVPGVQPQHF. The CDR3 DNA is TGTGCCTGGAGTGTACCGGGAGTTCAGCCCCAGCATTTT.

The chain has TRBV29-1 and TRBJ2-2; D remains unclear. The ends were cut back, 8 bases at V and 2 bases at J, with 18 bases in the middle. Germline V lookup: CDR1 SQVTM, CDR2 ANQGSEA. The CDR3 contains 15 residues. CDR3 bases: TGCAGCATCCCTAAGGAGACACGCAACACCGGGGAGCTGTTTTTT. Protein: CSIPKETRNTGELFF.

This chain uses TRBV27 with TRBJ1-2; D remains ambiguous. CDR1 MNHEY and CDR2 SMNVEV come from the germline V gene (reference sequence). This CDR3 region has 15 residues. The V end was cut by 7 bases, the J end by 7 bases, with 22 bases between. The chain's CDR3 is CASTDREVGEGGYTF. As DNA, the CDR3 is TGTGCCAGCACCGACCGGGAGGTTGGGGAGGGTGGCTACACCTTC.

This clone occurred a few times. This rearrangement joins TRBV30 to TRBJ2-2; D might be TRBD1 or TRBD2, each matching 6 bases. The CDR3 has 15 amino acids. The germline V and J ends were trimmed by 0 bases and 6 bases, with 14 bases remaining between them. Germline CDR1 reads GTSNPN; CDR2 reads SVGIG (reference sequence). CDR3 in amino acids: CAWSVLKGGPGELFF. In nucleotides, the CDR3 is TGTGCCTGGAGTGTTCTCAAGGGGGGCCCCGGGGAGCTGTTTTTT. The complete variable domain, with remaining parts taken from reference TRBV30 and TRBJ2-2, reads SQTIHQWPATLVQPVGSPLSLECTVEGTSNPNLYWYRQAAGRGLQLLFYSVGIGQISSEVPQNLSASRPQDRQFILSSKKLLLSDSGFYLCAWSVLKGGPGELFFGEGSRLTVL.

The gene calls are TRBV19 and TRBJ2-5, with D uncertain. V lost 5 bases and J 5 bases, leaving 12 bases between the germline ends. Germline CDR1 LNHDA, CDR2 SQIVND (reference sequence). The CDR3 length is 13 residues. The chain's CDR3 is CASSPQTRETQYF. Written as DNA, the CDR3 is TGTGCCAGTAGTCCGCAGACCCGGGAGACCCAGTACTTC. Together with reference TRBV19 and TRBJ2-5, the CDR3 gives the full variable domain: DGGITQSPKYLFRKEGQNVTLSCEQNLNHDAMYWYRQDPGQGLRLIYYSQIVNDFQKGDIAEGYSVSREKKESFPLTVTSAQKNPTAFYLCASSPQTRETQYFGPGTRLLVL.

J is TRBJ2-7 and V is TRBV6-5; 9 nucleotides line up with TRBD2. Germline V gives CDR1 MNHEY, CDR2 SVGAGI. Losses at the gene ends were 4 bases for V and 6 bases for J; bases not matched to a gene: 7. The CDR3 covers 14 residues. The CDR3 loop is CASSLKRGASEQYF. The CDR3 DNA reads TGTGCCAGCAGTTTAAAGCGGGGGGCAAGCGAGCAGTACTTC.

J is TRBJ2-7 and V is TRBV30; D is undetermined. CDR1 and CDR2 (germline): GTSNPN, SVGIG (reference sequence). Trimming shortened V by 0 bases and J by 5 bases, and 5 bases separated the two germline ends. The CDR3 is 11 amino acids. This CDR3 reads CAWSVPNEQYF. The CDR3 DNA reads TGTGCCTGGAGTGTCCCCAACGAGCAGTACTTC.

The V gene is TRBV27, the J gene TRBJ2-1; no clear D gene. Trimming took off 3 bases at V and 0 bases at J, with 3 bases between the two ends. The CDR3 has 13 amino acids. The germline V gene has CDR1 MNHEY and CDR2 SMNVEV (reference sequence). The CDR3 here is CASSLSSYNEQFF. As DNA, the CDR3 is TGTGCCAGCAGTTTGAGCTCCTACAATGAGCAGTTCTTC.

The V call is TRBV30, the J call TRBJ2-7; D not certain. This CDR3 is 15 amino acids long. Germline V lookup: CDR1 GTSNPN, CDR2 SVGIG (reference sequence). The ends were cut back, 3 bases at V and 0 bases at J, with 15 bases in the middle. This CDR3 is CAWRWAGPGSYEQYF. The DNA of the CDR3 is TGTGCCTGGAGATGGGCCGGGCCGGGCTCCTACGAGCAGTACTTC.

This clone was seen only once. The chain's CDR3 is CSVEGEGGGSRETQYF. The CDR3, as DNA: TGCAGCGTTGAAGGGGAAGGGGGAGGGAGTAGGGAGACCCAGTACTTC. This chain joins TRBV29-1 and TRBJ2-5, with D possibly matching TRBD2 (7 bases). The CDR3 length is 16 residues. Germline values: CDR1 SQVTM, CDR2 ANQGSEA. The V and J ends lost 1 base and 5 bases respectively, with 20 bases between them. The whole variable domain, remainder taken from reference TRBV29-1 and TRBJ2-5, is SAVISQKPSRDICQRGTSLTIQCQVDSQVTMMFWYRQQPGQSLTLIATANQGSEATYESGFVIDKFPISRPNLTFSTLTVSNMSPEDSSIYLCSVEGEGGGSRETQYFGPGTRLLVL.